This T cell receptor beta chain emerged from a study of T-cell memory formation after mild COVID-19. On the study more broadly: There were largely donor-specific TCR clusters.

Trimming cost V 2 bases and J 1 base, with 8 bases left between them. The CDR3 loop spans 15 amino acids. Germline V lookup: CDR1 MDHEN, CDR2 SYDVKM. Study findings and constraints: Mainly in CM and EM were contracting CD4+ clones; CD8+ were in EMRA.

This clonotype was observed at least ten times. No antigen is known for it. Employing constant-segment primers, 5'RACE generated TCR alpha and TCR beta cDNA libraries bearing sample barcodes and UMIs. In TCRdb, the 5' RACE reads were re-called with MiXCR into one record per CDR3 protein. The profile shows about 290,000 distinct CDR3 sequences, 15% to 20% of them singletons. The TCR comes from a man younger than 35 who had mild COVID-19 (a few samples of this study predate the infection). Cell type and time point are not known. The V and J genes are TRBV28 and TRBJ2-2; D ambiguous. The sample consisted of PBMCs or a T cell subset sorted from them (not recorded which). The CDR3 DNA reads TGTGCCAGCAGTTTAGGTTTGGGGAACACCGGGGAGCTGTTTTTT. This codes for CASSLGLGNTGELFF.